These T cell receptor beta chains were read from a single sample in a study of cytomegalovirus exposure and HLA in healthy donors. Data came from immunoSEQ multiplex PCR; TCRdb stores just in-frame clones and leaves some out. The sample's table shows 95,000 to 150,000 clones. The specimen sequenced was PBMCs. The receptors stem from a man in his forties or fifties in good health and CMV-seronegative. The CDR3 runs from the conserved cysteine through the conserved F or W. D genes are given only for firm matches.

v_gene: TRBV11-2
j_gene: TRBJ2-1
d_gene: .
CDR3nt: TGTGCCAGCAGCTTAGCCAGCTCCTACAATGAGCAGTTCTTC
CDR3aa: CASSLASSYNEQFF

v_gene: TRBV11-3
j_gene: TRBJ1-1
d_gene: .
CDR3nt: TGTGCCAGCAGCTTAGTGGGAGGGAACACTGAAGCTTTCTTT
CDR3aa: CASSLVGGNTEAFF

v_gene: TRBV6-6
j_gene: TRBJ1-2
d_gene: TRBD1
CDR3nt: TGTGCCAGCAGTTACAAACAGGGGTCAGACTATGGCTACACCTTC
CDR3aa: CASSYKQGSDYGYTF

v_gene: TRBV11-3
j_gene: TRBJ2-7
d_gene: .
CDR3nt: TGTGCCAGCAGCCTCCGGTCCTACGAGCAGTACTTC
CDR3aa: CASSLRSYEQYF

v_gene: TRBV7-9
j_gene: TRBJ2-1
d_gene: TRBD2
CDR3nt: TGTGCCAGCAGCCGCGGGGGGACCTACAATGAGCAGTTCTTC
CDR3aa: CASSRGGTYNEQFF

v_gene: TRBV2
j_gene: TRBJ2-6
d_gene: TRBD2
CDR3nt: TGTGCCAGCAGTGATCGGGGAGGGGACTCCGGGGCCAACGTCCTGACTTTC
CDR3aa: CASSDRGGDSGANVLTF

v_gene: TRBV5-3
j_gene: TRBJ2-7
d_gene: TRBD1
CDR3nt: TGTGCCAGAAGCTCTGGGAGACAGGGAAGTACCTACGAGCAGTACTTC
CDR3aa: CARSSGRQGSTYEQYF

v_gene: TRBV18
j_gene: TRBJ2-5
d_gene: .
CDR3nt: TGTGCCAGCTCAGTCGGGATCCAAGAGACCCAGTACTTC
CDR3aa: CASSVGIQETQYF

v_gene: TRBV7-2
j_gene: TRBJ2-3
d_gene: .
CDR3nt: TGTGCCAGCAGCCGACAGTCAGCTGGCACAGATACGCAGTATTTT
CDR3aa: CASSRQSAGTDTQYF

v_gene: TRBV6-6
j_gene: TRBJ1-6
d_gene: .
CDR3nt: TGTGCCAGCAGTTACGCAGGGGATGGAGCCCTCCACTTT
CDR3aa: CASSYAGDGALHF

v_gene: TRBV5-6
j_gene: TRBJ2-7
d_gene: .
CDR3nt: TGTGCCAGCAGCTTGTGGGGCAGCTCCTACGAGCAGTACTTC
CDR3aa: CASSLWGSSYEQYF

v_gene: TRBV27
j_gene: TRBJ1-2
d_gene: TRBD1
CDR3nt: TGTGCCAGCAGTCTGGCGGGACAGGGGGTTAGTGGCTACACCTTC
CDR3aa: CASSLAGQGVSGYTF

v_gene: TRBV7-9
j_gene: TRBJ2-1
d_gene: TRBD2
CDR3nt: TGTGCCAGCAGCTTAGTTGTACTAGCGGGTTACAATGAGCAGTTCTTC
CDR3aa: CASSLVVLAGYNEQFF

v_gene: TRBV5-6
j_gene: TRBJ2-1
d_gene: TRBD2
CDR3nt: TGTGCCAGCAGCGTAGCGGGAGTAATCTACAATGAGCAGTTCTTC
CDR3aa: CASSVAGVIYNEQFF

v_gene: TRBV4-2
j_gene: TRBJ2-5
d_gene: TRBD2
CDR3nt: TGTGCCAGCAGCCAATCACTAGCGGGGACGAGGGAAGGGTTCCAAGAGACCCAGTACTTC
CDR3aa: CASSQSLAGTREGFQETQYF

v_gene: TRBV30
j_gene: TRBJ2-5
d_gene: .
CDR3nt: TGTGCCTGGAGTGGGCAGGGCCCCCAAGAGACCCAGTACTTC
CDR3aa: CAWSGQGPQETQYF

v_gene: TRBV4-3
j_gene: TRBJ2-2
d_gene: TRBD2
CDR3nt: TGCGCCAGCAGCCGGATAGCGGGAGAACCCGGGGAGCTGTTTTTT
CDR3aa: CASSRIAGEPGELFF

v_gene: TRBV13
j_gene: TRBJ2-1
d_gene: .
CDR3nt: TGTGCCAGCAGCTTAGACGGGAGCTCCTACAATGAGCAGTTCTTC
CDR3aa: CASSLDGSSYNEQFF

v_gene: TRBV7-9
j_gene: TRBJ1-2
d_gene: .
CDR3nt: TGTGCCAGCAGCTTGGGGGGGACCTATGGCTACACCTTC
CDR3aa: CASSLGGTYGYTF

v_gene: TRBV5-1
j_gene: TRBJ2-1
d_gene: .
CDR3nt: TGCGCCAGCAGCTTGGTGGCGGGATCGGGCAATGAGCAGTTCTTC
CDR3aa: CASSLVAGSGNEQFF

v_gene: TRBV4-2
j_gene: TRBJ2-2
d_gene: TRBD2
CDR3nt: TGTGCCAGCAGCCAAGACGTGGTAGCGGGAGTGAACACCGGGGAGCTGTTTTTT
CDR3aa: CASSQDVVAGVNTGELFF

v_gene: TRBV4-3
j_gene: TRBJ1-3
d_gene: .
CDR3nt: TGCGCCAGCAGCCAAAAGCCCCCGGGAGCCTCTGGAAACACCATATATTTT
CDR3aa: CASSQKPPGASGNTIYF

v_gene: TRBV7-6
j_gene: TRBJ1-4
d_gene: .
CDR3nt: TGTGCCAGCAGCTTAGTACAGGGAGAAAAACTGTTTTTT
CDR3aa: CASSLVQGEKLFF

v_gene: TRBV6-6
j_gene: TRBJ2-3
d_gene: .
CDR3nt: TGTGCCAGCAGTTCTAGCACAGATACGCAGTATTTT
CDR3aa: CASSSSTDTQYF

v_gene: TRBV10-2
j_gene: TRBJ2-4
d_gene: TRBD2
CDR3nt: TGCGCCAGCGGCGAAACTAGCGGGTTAGCCAAAAACATTCAGTACTTC
CDR3aa: CASGETSGLAKNIQYF

v_gene: TRBV2
j_gene: TRBJ2-4
d_gene: .
CDR3nt: TGTGCCAGCGAGGTTGGGGGGTCTTCCAAAAACATTCAGTACTTC
CDR3aa: CASEVGGSSKNIQYF

v_gene: TRBV5-6
j_gene: TRBJ2-1
d_gene: TRBD2
CDR3nt: TGTGCCAGCAGCTTGACTAGCGGGATACTGTACAATGAGCAGTTCTTC
CDR3aa: CASSLTSGILYNEQFF

v_gene: TRBV7-6
j_gene: TRBJ1-1
d_gene: TRBD1
CDR3nt: TGTGCCAGCAGCACCGGGACAGGGGTTTTGACTGAAGCTTTCTTT
CDR3aa: CASSTGTGVLTEAFF